The rows below give T cell receptor beta chains drawn from one sample of a study of T cells in tuberculosis. Using immunoSEQ multiplex PCR, the repertoire was profiled, and TCRdb retains in-frame clones only, with some absent. This table has around 30,000 clones, 90% appearing once. The sample taken for sequencing was PBMCs. These receptors were collected from a donor aged 10 to 29 with latent tuberculosis or without tuberculosis infection. The CDR3 runs from the conserved cysteine through the conserved F or W. Fields, in order: D gene, clone size, J gene, V gene, CDR3 DNA, CDR3 protein. D genes are given only for firm matches. Clone size, where shown, is once, few, many, or a class for clones that have expanded.

- - TRBJ2-5 TRBV4-1 TGCGCCAGCAGCCAAGACAGGGGATTCGGGGAGACCCAGTACTTC CASSQDRGFGETQYF
- - TRBJ2-1 TRBV5-1 TGCGCCAGCAGCTTCGGGCAGGAGAGCGGACTCTTC CASSFGQESGLF
- - TRBJ1-5 TRBV6-5 TGTGCCAGCAGACCACAGGGTTTAGGTCAGCCCCAGCATTTT CASRPQGLGQPQHF
TRBD2 once TRBJ2-7 TRBV11-2 TGTGCCAGCAGCTTAGAACTAGCGGGGACCTACGAGCAGTACTTC CASSLELAGTYEQYF
TRBD2 - TRBJ2-1 TRBV27 TGTGCCAGCAGAACTAGCGGGGGGGCCGGCTACAATGAGCAGTTCTTC CASRTSGGAGYNEQFF
- - TRBJ1-5 TRBV13 TGTGCCAGCAGCTTAGGGGGCGGGGAGGGTGATCAGCCCCAGCATTTT CASSLGGGEGDQPQHF
TRBD1 once TRBJ1-2 TRBV27 TGTGCCAGCAGTGTAAGGACAGGGGGCTATGGCTACACCTTC CASSVRTGGYGYTF
TRBD1 - TRBJ1-2 TRBV5-1 TGCGCCAGCACGGGGGACAGCGGATTTTTCGATGGCTACACCTTC CASTGDSGFFDGYTF
- once TRBJ1-2 TRBV4-1 TGCGCCAGCAGCCAATTCGGGTCAGGGAGGGATGGCTACACCTTC CASSQFGSGRDGYTF
TRBD2 - TRBJ2-7 TRBV12-5 TGTGCTAGTGGCCGGGGGGACCGCCACCCCTACGAGCAGTACTTC CASGRGDRHPYEQYF
- - TRBJ1-5 TRBV6-5 TGTGCCAGCAGTTACTCGGCAGGGATCAGACCCCAGCATTTT CASSYSAGIRPQHF
- - TRBJ2-1 TRBV28 TGTGCCAGCAGTTTAGGCAGGCCGGACAGCCCCTCCTACAATGAGCAGTTCTTC CASSLGRPDSPSYNEQFF
- - TRBJ1-4 TRBV6-5 TGTGCCAGCAGTTACGGGTCCGCAGGGGTGGGAAAACTGTTTTTT CASSYGSAGVGKLFF
TRBD2 - TRBJ2-7 TRBV6-5 TGTGCCAGCAGTTCTGGTGGACACGGGGGGTCCTACGAGCAGTACTTC CASSSGGHGGSYEQYF
- - TRBJ1-6 TRBV6-1 TGTGCCAGCAGTACTGAATATTCACCCCTCCACTTT CASSTEYSPLHF
- - TRBJ2-3 TRBV7-3 TGTGCCAGCAGCTCATCATTGGGGGCACTAGCAGATACGCAGTATTTT CASSSSLGALADTQYF
- - TRBJ1-5 TRBV15 TGTGCCACCAGCAGAGATCCGGGAAATCAGCCCCAGCATTTT CATSRDPGNQPQHF
TRBD2 - TRBJ2-3 TRBV18 TGTGCCAGCTCATTATCCGGGACTAGCGGCCCGAGAGGGGATACGCAGTATTTT CASSLSGTSGPRGDTQYF
- - TRBJ2-3 TRBV7-2 TGTGCCAGCAGCGGGGAGAACACAGATACGCAGTATTTT CASSGENTDTQYF
- - TRBJ2-7 TRBV15 TGTGCCACCAGCCTACAGGGATACGAGCAGTACTTC CATSLQGYEQYF
TRBD2 - TRBJ2-1 TRBV4-1 TGCGCCAGCCACCCACTAGCGGGGGGCTTAAGCTCCTACAATGAGCAGTTCTTC CASHPLAGGLSSYNEQFF
- - TRBJ1-2 TRBV28 TGTGCCAGCAGTACGGCGGACTATGGCTACACCTTC CASSTADYGYTF
- - TRBJ2-1 TRBV2 TGTGCCAGCAGGAAACTAACTGAGCAGTTCTTC CASRKLTEQFF
- - TRBJ1-1 TRBV19 TGTGCCACCAAACCTCCGGGGGGTCTCAAGAACACTGAAGCTTTCTTT CATKPPGGLKNTEAFF
- - TRBJ1-1 TRBV4-1 TGCGCCAGCAGCCAAGGATCGTCAGTTTTAGCTTTCTTT CASSQGSSVLAFF
- - TRBJ2-7 TRBV7-2 TGTGCCAGCAGCCCGCTAAAGGGGCCAAACCCCTACGAGCAGTACTTC CASSPLKGPNPYEQYF
TRBD2 few TRBJ2-7 TRBV7-8 TGTGCCAGCAGCTTTTCCCCGACTAGCGGATACGAGCAGTACTTC CASSFSPTSGYEQYF
- - TRBJ1-2 TRBV19 TGTGCCAGTAGCGCCTTCAAAGGGACATACCATGGCTACACCTTC CASSAFKGTYHGYTF
- - TRBJ2-5 TRBV5-1 TGCGCCAGCAGCTTGACAGGGTTCAAGAGGGAGACCCAGTACTTC CASSLTGFKRETQYF
TRBD2 - TRBJ2-1 TRBV9 TGTGCCAGCAGCACCGGGGGGACCGCCTACAATGAGCAGTTCTTC CASSTGGTAYNEQFF
TRBD1 - TRBJ1-1 TRBV5-1 TGCGCCAGCAGCTTGGGAGGGGCAGGGGGCACTGAAGCTTTCTTT CASSLGGAGGTEAFF
- - TRBJ2-3 TRBV6-5 TGTGCCAGCAGTACGGGGTCCACAGATACGCAGTATTTT CASSTGSTDTQYF
TRBD1 - TRBJ1-5 TRBV19 TGTGCCAGTAGCTCAAGGACAGGGGGCGCGAATCAGCCCCAGCATTTT CASSSRTGGANQPQHF
- once TRBJ2-5 TRBV2 TGTGCCAGCAGTGCCCAGGGGCAGGGGGAGACCCAGTACTTC CASSAQGQGETQYF
- - TRBJ2-2 TRBV4-2 TGTGCCAGCAGCCACTCCCGTGGCGGGGACAACACCGGGGAGCTGTTTTTT CASSHSRGGDNTGELFF
TRBD1 - TRBJ1-1 TRBV5-1 TGCGCCAGCAGCCCAGGCGGGCAGGGGGTAGTCACTGAAGCTTTCTTT CASSPGGQGVVTEAFF
TRBD2 - TRBJ2-7 TRBV7-2 TGTGCCAGCAGCCAGCTAGCGGGGGGGCCCTACGAGCAGTACTTC CASSQLAGGPYEQYF
- - TRBJ2-2 TRBV5-6 TGTGCCAGCAACCACTTGGTACAGGGCTGGCCCGGGGAGCTGTTTTTT CASNHLVQGWPGELFF
TRBD1 - TRBJ2-7 TRBV4-1 TGCGCCAGCAGCCAAAGATTGGTTGTATACAGGGGCCAGCCTACCTACGAGCAGTACTTC CASSQRLVVYRGQPTYEQYF
- - TRBJ2-2 TRBV7-9 TGTGCCAGCAGCCACCGCGCAGGGCCCGGGGAGCTGTTTTTT CASSHRAGPGELFF
- - TRBJ1-6 TRBV5-6 TGTGCCAGCAGCACTCCAGGGGTCAATAATTCACCCCTCCACTTT CASSTPGVNNSPLHF
TRBD1 once TRBJ2-7 TRBV14 TGTGCCAGCAGCTCCCAGGGGGCTCACTACGAGCAGTACTTC CASSSQGAHYEQYF
TRBD2 - TRBJ2-1 TRBV7-2 TGTGCCAGCAGCTTAGGTCGTGGACTAGCGGGGGGGAGATTTAATGAGCAGTTCTTC CASSLGRGLAGGRFNEQFF
- - TRBJ1-1 TRBV5-1 TGCGCCAGCAGTAGACTACAGGGCCCCACTGAAGCTTTCTTT CASSRLQGPTEAFF
TRBD1 - TRBJ1-5 TRBV19 TGTGCCAGTTGCCCCACCGGGACAGTCAATCAGCCCCAGCATTTT CASCPTGTVNQPQHF
TRBD1 - TRBJ2-2 TRBV18 TGTGCCAGCTCACTAAGGGGGCCCATGAACACCGGGGAGCTGTTTTTT CASSLRGPMNTGELFF
- - TRBJ2-2 TRBV5-1 TGCGCCAGCAGCCAACAGGGTAGGGACACCGGGGAGCTGTTTTTT CASSQQGRDTGELFF
- - TRBJ2-1 TRBV5-6 TGTGCCAGCAGCTTGGTTAGTGGCAATGAGCAGTTCTTC CASSLVSGNEQFF
- - TRBJ2-7 TRBV7-8 TGTGCCAGCAGCTTAGCGCTCCGGTACGAGCAGTACTTC CASSLALRYEQYF
- - TRBJ2-7 TRBV9 TGTGCCAGCAGCGTAGGAGTATCCCCCTACGAGCAGTACTTC CASSVGVSPYEQYF